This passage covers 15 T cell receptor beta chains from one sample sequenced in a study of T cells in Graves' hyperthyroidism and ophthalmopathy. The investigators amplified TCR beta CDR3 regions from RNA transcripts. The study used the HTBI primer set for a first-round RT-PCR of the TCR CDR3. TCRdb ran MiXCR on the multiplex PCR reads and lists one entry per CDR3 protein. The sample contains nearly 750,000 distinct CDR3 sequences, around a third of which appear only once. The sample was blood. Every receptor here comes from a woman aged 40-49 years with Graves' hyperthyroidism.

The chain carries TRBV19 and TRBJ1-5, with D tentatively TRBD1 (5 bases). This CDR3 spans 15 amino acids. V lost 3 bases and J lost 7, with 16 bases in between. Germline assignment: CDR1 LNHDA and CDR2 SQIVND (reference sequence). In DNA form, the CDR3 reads TGTGCCAGTAGTATTCCTTCGGGGCTGGGGCAGCCCCAGCATTTT. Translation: CASSIPSGLGQPQHF.

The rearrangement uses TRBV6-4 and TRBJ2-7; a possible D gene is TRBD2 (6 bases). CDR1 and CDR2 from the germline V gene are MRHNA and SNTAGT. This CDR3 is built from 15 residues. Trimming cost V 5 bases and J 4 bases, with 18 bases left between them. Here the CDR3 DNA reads TGTGCCAGCAGTTCCCTCGACGGGGGACGGTACGAGCAGTACTTC. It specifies CASSSLDGGRYEQYF.

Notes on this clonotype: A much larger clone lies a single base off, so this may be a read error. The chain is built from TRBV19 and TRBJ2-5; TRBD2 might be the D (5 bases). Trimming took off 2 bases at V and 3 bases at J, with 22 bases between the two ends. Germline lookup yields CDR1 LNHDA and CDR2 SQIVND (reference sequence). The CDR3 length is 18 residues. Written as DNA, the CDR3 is TGTGCCAGTAGTATACGATGTGGGAAACAGTGGCGGGAAGAGACCCAGTACTTC. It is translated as CASSIRCGKQWREETQYF.

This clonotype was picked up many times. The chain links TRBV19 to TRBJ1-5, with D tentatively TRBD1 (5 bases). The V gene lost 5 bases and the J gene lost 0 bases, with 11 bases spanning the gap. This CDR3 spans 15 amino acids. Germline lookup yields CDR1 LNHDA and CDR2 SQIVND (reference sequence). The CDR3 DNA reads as TGTGCCAGTAGTCTGCAGGGTAATAGCAATCAGCCCCAGCATTTT. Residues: CASSLQGNSNQPQHF.

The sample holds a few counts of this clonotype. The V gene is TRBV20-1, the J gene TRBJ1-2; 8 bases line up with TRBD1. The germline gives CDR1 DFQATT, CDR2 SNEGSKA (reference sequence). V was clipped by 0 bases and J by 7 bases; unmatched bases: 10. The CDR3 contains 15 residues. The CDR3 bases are TGCAGTGCTAGAGATCCTAGACAGGGGCCCCTTGGCTACACCTTC. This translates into CSARDPRQGPLGYTF.

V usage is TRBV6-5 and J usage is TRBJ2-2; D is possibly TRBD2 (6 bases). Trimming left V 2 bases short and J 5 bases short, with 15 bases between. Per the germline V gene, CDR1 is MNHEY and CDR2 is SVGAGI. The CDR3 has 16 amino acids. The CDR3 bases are TGTGCCAGCAGTTACAGCCCGCCGGGGGTTACCGGGGAGCTGTTTTTT. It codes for CASSYSPPGVTGELFF.

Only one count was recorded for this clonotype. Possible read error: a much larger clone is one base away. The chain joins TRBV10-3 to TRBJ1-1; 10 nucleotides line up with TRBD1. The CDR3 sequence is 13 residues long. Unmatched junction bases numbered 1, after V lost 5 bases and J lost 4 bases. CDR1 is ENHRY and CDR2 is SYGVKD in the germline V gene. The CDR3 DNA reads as TGTGCCATCAGTCGGACAGGGGGCACTGAAGCTTTCTTT. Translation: CAISRTGGTEAFF.

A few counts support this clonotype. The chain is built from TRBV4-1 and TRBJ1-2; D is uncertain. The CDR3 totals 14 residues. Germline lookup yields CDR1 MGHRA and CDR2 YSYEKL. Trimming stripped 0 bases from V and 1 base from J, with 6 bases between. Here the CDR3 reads CASSQEQSNYGYTF. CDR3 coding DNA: TGCGCCAGCAGCCAAGAACAGAGTAACTATGGCTACACCTTC.

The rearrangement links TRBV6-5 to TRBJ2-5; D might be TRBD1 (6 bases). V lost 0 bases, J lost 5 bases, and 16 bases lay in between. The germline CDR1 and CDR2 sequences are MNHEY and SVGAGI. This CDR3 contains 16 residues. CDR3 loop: CASSYSSLQGPETQYF. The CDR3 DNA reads TGTGCCAGCAGTTACTCGTCCCTACAGGGCCCGGAGACCCAGTACTTC.

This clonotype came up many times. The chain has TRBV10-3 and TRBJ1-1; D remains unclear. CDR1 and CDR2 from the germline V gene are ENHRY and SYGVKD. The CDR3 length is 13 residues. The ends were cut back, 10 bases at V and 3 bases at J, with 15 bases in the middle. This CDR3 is CATGSPDDTEAFF. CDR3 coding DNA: TGTGCCACCGGTAGTCCTGACGACACTGAAGCTTTCTTT.

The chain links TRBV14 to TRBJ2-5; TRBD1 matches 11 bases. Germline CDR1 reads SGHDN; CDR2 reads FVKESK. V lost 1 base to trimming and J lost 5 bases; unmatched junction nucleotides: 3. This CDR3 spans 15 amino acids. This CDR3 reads CASSQGTGGLETQYF. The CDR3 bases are TGTGCCAGCAGCCAAGGGACAGGGGGCCTGGAGACCCAGTACTTC.

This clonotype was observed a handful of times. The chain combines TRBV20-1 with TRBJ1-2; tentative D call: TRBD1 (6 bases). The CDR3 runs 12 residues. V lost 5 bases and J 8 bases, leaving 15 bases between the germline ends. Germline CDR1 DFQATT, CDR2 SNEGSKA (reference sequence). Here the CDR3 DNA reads TGCAGTGCTGAGTTGGGGGCGCGGGGCTACACCTTC. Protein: CSAELGARGYTF.

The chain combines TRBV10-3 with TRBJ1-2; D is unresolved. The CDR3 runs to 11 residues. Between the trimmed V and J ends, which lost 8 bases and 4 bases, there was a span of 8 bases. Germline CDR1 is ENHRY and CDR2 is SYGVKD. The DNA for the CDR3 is TGTGCCATCCTGGGCTCCTATGGCTACACCTTC. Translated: CAILGSYGYTF.

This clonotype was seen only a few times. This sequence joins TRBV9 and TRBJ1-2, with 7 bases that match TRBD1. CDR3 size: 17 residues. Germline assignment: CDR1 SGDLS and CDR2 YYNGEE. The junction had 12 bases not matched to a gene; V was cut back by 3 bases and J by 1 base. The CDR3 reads CASSAQTGRNNNYGYTF. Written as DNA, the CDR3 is TGTGCCAGCAGCGCCCAGACAGGGAGGAACAATAACTATGGCTACACCTTC. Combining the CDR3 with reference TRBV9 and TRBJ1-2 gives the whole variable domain DSGVTQTPKHLITATGQRVTLRCSPRSGDLSVYWYQQSLDQGLQFLIQYYNGEERAKGNILERFSAQQFPDLHSELNLSSLELGDSALYFCASSAQTGRNNNYGYTFGSGTRLTVV.

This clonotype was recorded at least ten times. CDR3 amino acids: CASSPTTDFYGYTF. The CDR3 DNA reads TGTGCCAGCAGCCCTACGACAGACTTCTATGGCTACACCTTC. J is TRBJ1-2 and V is TRBV25-1; D might be TRBD1 (5 bases). The CDR3 totals 14 residues. The V and J ends lost 6 bases and 4 bases respectively, with 15 bases between them. Germline V gives CDR1 MGHDK, CDR2 SYGVNS.